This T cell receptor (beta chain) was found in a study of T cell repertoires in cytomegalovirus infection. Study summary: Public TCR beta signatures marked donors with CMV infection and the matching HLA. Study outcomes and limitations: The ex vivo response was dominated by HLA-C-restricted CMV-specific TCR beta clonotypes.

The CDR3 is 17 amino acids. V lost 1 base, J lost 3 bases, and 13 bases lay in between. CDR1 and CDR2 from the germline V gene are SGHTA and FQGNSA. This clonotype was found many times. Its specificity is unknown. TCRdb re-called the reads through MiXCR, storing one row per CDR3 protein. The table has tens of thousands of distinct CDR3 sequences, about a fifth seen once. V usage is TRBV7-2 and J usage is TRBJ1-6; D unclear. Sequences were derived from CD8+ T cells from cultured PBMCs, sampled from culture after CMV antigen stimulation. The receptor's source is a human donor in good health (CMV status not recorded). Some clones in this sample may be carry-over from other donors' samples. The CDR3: CASSLGPGVNYNSPLHF. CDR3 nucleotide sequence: TGTGCCAGCAGCTTAGGTCCGGGAGTAAACTATAATTCACCCCTCCACTTT. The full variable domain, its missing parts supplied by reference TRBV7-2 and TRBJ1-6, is GAGVSQSPSNKVTEKGKDVELRCDPISGHTALYWYRQSLGQGLEFLIYFQGNSAPDKSGLPSDRFSAERTGGSVSTLTIQRTQQEDSAVYLCASSLGPGVNYNSPLHFGNGTRLTVT.